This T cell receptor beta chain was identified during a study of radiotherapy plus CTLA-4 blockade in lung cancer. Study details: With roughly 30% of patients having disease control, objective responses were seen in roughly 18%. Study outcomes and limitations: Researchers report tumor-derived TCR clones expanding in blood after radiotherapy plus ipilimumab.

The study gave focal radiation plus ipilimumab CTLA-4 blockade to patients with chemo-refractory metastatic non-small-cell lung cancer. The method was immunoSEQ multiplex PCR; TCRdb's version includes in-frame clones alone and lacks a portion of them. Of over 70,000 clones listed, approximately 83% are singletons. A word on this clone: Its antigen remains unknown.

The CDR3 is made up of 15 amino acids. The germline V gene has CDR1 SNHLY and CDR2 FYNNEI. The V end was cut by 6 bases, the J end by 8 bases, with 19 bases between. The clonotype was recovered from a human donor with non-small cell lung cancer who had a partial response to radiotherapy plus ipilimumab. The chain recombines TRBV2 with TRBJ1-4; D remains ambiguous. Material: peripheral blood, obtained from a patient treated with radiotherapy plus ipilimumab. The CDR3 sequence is CASSRDIQPAEKLFF. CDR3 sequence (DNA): TGTGCCAGCAGCCGCGACATTCAACCCGCAGAAAAACTGTTTTTT.